Below, 15 T cell receptor beta chains from the same sample are listed, as sequenced in a study of cytomegalovirus exposure and HLA in healthy donors. PCR amplification relied on 60 Vbeta primers (plus 13 Jbeta primers). Only in-frame clones appear in the TCRdb table, and some are missing; sequencing was by immunoSEQ multiplex PCR. The profile covers 100,000 or so clones, with about four fifths appearing a single time and about 2.2% taken by the ten largest. Sample: PBMCs. Receptors originate from a man aged 30 to 39 in good health and CMV-seronegative.

This clone was seen more than once but under ten times. This rearrangement joins TRBV5-1 to TRBJ2-5; no firm D call. V shed 4 bases and J shed 5 bases, with 15 bases lying between them. This CDR3 has 14 residues. The germline gives CDR1 SGHRS, CDR2 YFSETQ. In DNA, the CDR3 is TGCGCCAGCAGCCCGCCTGCGGTTGCGGAGACCCAGTACTTC. Amino acid sequence: CASSPPAVAETQYF.

The chain carries TRBV6-6 and TRBJ1-1; D is perhaps TRBD1 (5 bases). CDR3 length: 14 residues. Germline V gives CDR1 MNHNY, CDR2 SVGAGI (reference sequence). V shed 4 bases and J shed 3 bases, with 12 bases lying between them. The CDR3: CASSSGNRDTEAFF. DNA of the CDR3: TGTGCCAGCAGTTCAGGGAACCGGGACACTGAAGCTTTCTTT.

The V and J genes are TRBV28 and TRBJ1-1, with D perhaps TRBD1 (5 bases). V lost 3 bases and J lost 6, with 8 bases in between. Germline V gives CDR1 MDHEN, CDR2 SYDVKM. The CDR3 extends over 12 amino acids. The CDR3 DNA follows: TGTGCCAGCAGTTTGCAGGGCTCTGAAGCTTTCTTT. Protein product: CASSLQGSEAFF.

The V and J genes are TRBV7-6 and TRBJ2-1; possibly TRBD2 for D (5 bases). CDR1 and CDR2 (germline): SGHVS, FNYEAQ. This CDR3 is built from 13 residues. Trimming took 1 base from V and 8 from J, leaving 9 bases between them. CDR3 sequence (DNA): TGTGCCAGCAGCTTAGTATACGGGGATGAGCAGTTCTTC. It codes for CASSLVYGDEQFF.

The chain uses TRBV28 and TRBJ1-1; 7 bases are shared with TRBD1. The ends lost 6 bases at V and 10 bases at J; junction bases unmatched: 14. Looked up from germline, CDR1 is MDHEN and CDR2 is SYDVKM. The CDR3 has 14 residues. The CDR3 nucleotides read TGTGCCAGCAGACCTACTGGACAGGCCCGGGGAGCTTTCTTT. This translates into CASRPTGQARGAFF.

The gene calls are TRBV12-5 and TRBJ2-5, with D perhaps matching TRBD2 (6 bases). Germline V gene data show CDR1 as LGHNT and CDR2 as FRNRAP. Trimming left V 11 bases short and J 2 bases short, with 15 bases between. The CDR3 spans 13 residues. CDR3 coding DNA: TGTGCTTCAGCCCGGGACTTTCAAGAGACCCAGTACTTC. Translated, it gives CASARDFQETQYF.

The rearrangement links TRBV30 to TRBJ2-5; 7 positions match TRBD1. The CDR3 has 15 residues. J was trimmed by 4 bases and V by 1 base; bases with no gene match: 9. Per germline, CDR1 GTSNPN and CDR2 SVGIG (reference sequence). Here the CDR3 DNA reads TGTGCCTGGAGTGGACAGGGCGTATTTCGAGAGACCCAGTACTTC. Amino acid sequence: CAWSGQGVFRETQYF. The full variable domain, with the rest looked up from reference TRBV30 and TRBJ2-5, is SQTIHQWPATLVQPVGSPLSLECTVEGTSNPNLYWYRQAAGRGLQLLFYSVGIGQISSEVPQNLSASRPQDRQFILSSKKLLLSDSGFYLCAWSGQGVFRETQYFGPGTRLLVL.

The chain links TRBV6-1 to TRBJ1-1; D unclear. CDR3 length equals 14 residues. Germline V gives CDR1 MNHNS, CDR2 SASEGT. V was trimmed by 4 bases and J by 4 bases, leaving 13 bases between them. CDR3 loop: CASSGPLGSTEAFF. The CDR3 region has the DNA TGTGCCAGCAGTGGACCTCTTGGGAGCACTGAAGCTTTCTTT.

V is TRBV25-1 and J is TRBJ2-2; D is possibly TRBD2 (7 bases). Germline V gene sequence: CDR1 MGHDK, CDR2 SYGVNS. V was pared by 1 base and J by 6 bases, with 9 bases between. The CDR3 length is 14 residues. CDR3 in amino acids: CASSESGGPGELFF. CDR3 bases: TGTGCCAGCAGTGAATCCGGGGGGCCCGGGGAGCTGTTTTTT.

This clone appeared a few times. The genes are TRBV6-1 and TRBJ1-5, with D unclear. Trimming cost V 1 base and J 3 bases, with 10 bases left between them. The CDR3 runs to 15 residues. Germline lookup yields CDR1 MNHNS and CDR2 SASEGT. For the CDR3, the DNA is TGTGCCAGCAGTGAAGTCCCGGGTACCAATCAGCCCCAGCATTTT. It translates to CASSEVPGTNQPQHF.

The chain is built from TRBV7-9 and TRBJ2-5; possibly TRBD2 for D (5 bases). Trimming removed 1 base at V and 0 bases at J, with 12 bases between. Per the germline V gene, CDR1 is SEHNR and CDR2 is FQNEAQ (reference sequence). The CDR3 has 16 amino acids. The chain's CDR3 is CASSLGAETYQETQYF. The CDR3 DNA sequence: TGTGCCAGCAGCTTAGGAGCGGAGACGTACCAAGAGACCCAGTACTTC.

This rearrangement joins TRBV19 to TRBJ2-3; D perhaps matches TRBD1 (5 bases). CDR3 length equals 15 residues. Germline CDR1 LNHDA, CDR2 SQIVND (reference sequence). Deletions cut 3 bases from V and 4 bases from J, with 14 bases between. CDR3 in DNA: TGTGCCAGTAGTATTGGGGCAGGGTCAGCAGATACGCAGTATTTT. Translated: CASSIGAGSADTQYF.

This clone was seen more than once but under ten times. The rearrangement uses TRBV5-5 and TRBJ2-7, with 9 nucleotides matching TRBD1. The CDR3 has 14 residues. V trimming: 7 bases; J trimming: 3 bases; junction bases outside the gene matches: 8. Germline assignment: CDR1 SGHKS and CDR2 YYEKEE (reference sequence). The CDR3 sequence: CASSPGTGSYEQYF. In nucleotides, the CDR3 is TGTGCCAGCTCTCCCGGGACAGGGAGCTACGAGCAGTACTTC.

This clone was picked up a small number of times. The rearrangement links TRBV27 to TRBJ1-1, with 8 bases fitting TRBD1. V dropped 4 bases and J dropped 1; count of bases not matched to a gene: 8. The CDR3 sequence is 16 residues long. The germline gives CDR1 MNHEY, CDR2 SMNVEV (reference sequence). CDR3: CASSSQPGQGNTEAFF. In DNA form, the CDR3 reads TGTGCCAGCAGTTCACAACCTGGACAGGGGAACACTGAAGCTTTCTTT.

The chain couples TRBV19 to TRBJ2-7; 12 bases are a match to TRBD2. Trimming at V came to 2 bases and at J to 4 bases, leaving 0 bases not matched to a gene. CDR1 LNHDA and CDR2 SQIVND come from the germline V gene (reference sequence). This CDR3 is built from 14 residues. The CDR3 reads CASSITSGRYEQYF. As DNA, the CDR3 is TGTGCCAGTAGTATAACTAGCGGGAGGTACGAGCAGTACTTC.